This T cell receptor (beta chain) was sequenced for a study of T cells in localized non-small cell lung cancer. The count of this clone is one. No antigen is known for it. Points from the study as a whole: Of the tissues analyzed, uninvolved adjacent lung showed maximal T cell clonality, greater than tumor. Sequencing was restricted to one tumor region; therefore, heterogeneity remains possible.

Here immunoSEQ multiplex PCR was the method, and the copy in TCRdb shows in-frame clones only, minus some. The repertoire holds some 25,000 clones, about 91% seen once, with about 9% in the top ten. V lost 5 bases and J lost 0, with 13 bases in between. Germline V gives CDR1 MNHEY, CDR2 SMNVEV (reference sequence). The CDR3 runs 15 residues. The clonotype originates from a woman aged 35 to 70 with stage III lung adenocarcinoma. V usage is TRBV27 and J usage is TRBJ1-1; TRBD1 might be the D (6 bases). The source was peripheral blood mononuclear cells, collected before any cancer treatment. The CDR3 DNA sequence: TGTGCCAGCAGTAATAGGGGGTATATGAACACTGAAGCTTTCTTT. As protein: CASSNRGYMNTEAFF.